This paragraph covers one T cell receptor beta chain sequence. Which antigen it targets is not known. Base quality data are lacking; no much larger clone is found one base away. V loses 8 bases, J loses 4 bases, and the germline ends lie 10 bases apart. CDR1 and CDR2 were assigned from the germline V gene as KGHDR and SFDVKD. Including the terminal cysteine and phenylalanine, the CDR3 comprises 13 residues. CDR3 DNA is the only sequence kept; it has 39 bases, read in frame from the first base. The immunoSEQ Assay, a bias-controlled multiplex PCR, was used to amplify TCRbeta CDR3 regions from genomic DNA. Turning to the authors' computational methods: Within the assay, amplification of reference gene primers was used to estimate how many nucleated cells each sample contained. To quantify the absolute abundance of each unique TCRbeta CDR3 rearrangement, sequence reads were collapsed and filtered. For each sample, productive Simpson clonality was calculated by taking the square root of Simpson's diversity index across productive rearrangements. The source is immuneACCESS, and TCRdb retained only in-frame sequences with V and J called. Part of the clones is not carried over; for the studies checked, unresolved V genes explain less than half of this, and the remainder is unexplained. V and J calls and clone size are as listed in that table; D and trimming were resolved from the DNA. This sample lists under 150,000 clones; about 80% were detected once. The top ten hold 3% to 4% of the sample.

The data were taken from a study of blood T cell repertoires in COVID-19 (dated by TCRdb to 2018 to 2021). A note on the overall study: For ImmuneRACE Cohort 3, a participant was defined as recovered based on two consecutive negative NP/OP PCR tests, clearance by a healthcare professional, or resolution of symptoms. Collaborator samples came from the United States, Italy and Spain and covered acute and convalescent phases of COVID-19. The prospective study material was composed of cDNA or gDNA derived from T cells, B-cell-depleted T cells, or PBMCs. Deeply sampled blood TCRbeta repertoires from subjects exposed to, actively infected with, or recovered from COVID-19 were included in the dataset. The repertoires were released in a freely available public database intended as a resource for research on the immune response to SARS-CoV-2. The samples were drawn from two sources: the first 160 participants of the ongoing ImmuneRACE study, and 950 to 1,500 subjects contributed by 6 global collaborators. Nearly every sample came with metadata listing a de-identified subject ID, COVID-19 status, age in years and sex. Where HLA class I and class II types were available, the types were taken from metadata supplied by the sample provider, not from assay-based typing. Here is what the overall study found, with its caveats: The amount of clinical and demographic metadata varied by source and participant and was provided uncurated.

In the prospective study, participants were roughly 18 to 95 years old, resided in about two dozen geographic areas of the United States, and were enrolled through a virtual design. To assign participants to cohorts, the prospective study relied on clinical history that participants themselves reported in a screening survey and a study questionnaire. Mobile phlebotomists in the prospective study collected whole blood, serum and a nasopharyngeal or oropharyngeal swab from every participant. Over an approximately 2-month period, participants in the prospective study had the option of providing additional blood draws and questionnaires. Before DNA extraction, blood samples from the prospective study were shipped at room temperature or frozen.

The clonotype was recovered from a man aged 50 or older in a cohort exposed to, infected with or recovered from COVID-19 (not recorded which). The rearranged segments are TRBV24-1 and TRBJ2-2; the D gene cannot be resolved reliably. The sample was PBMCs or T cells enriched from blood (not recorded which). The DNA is TGTGCCACCAAGACTCCCACCACCGGGGAGCTGTTTTTT. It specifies CATKTPTTGELFF.